This TCR beta chain appears in the sequencing data of a study of human T cells and chemical hapten exposure. In the study overall: Per-sample variation in TCR yield stemmed mainly from small pooled library volume differences. The study's findings and limits: Patch test score rose with PT1 expanded TCRs, significant at 8, 16, 32, not 4.

TCRdb called the RACE reads again in MiXCR, with one record for every CDR3 protein. This table holds roughly 120,000 distinct CDR3 sequences, 9.5% to 13% found once. Time point specified: patch test 1, 2 weeks after DPC sensitization. Stated treatment: therapeutic diphenylcyclopropenone sensitization with weekly scalp DPC. A word on this clonotype: Its target is unknown.

The CDR3 runs 14 residues. V was clipped by 4 bases and J by 4 bases; unmatched bases: 3. Germline V CDR1 and CDR2: LGHDT, YNNKEL (reference sequence). The sample in question was whole blood, obtained in connection with sensitization to the hapten diphenylcyclopropenone (DPC). The chain has TRBV3-1 and TRBJ2-7; TRBD2 matches 11 bases. This clonotype was sampled from a woman aged 45 to 65 with alopecia areata. Some clones in this sample may be carry-over from other donors' samples. The CDR3 sequence: CASSLLAGEYEQYF. The CDR3 bases are TGTGCCAGCAGCCTACTAGCGGGAGAGTACGAGCAGTACTTC.